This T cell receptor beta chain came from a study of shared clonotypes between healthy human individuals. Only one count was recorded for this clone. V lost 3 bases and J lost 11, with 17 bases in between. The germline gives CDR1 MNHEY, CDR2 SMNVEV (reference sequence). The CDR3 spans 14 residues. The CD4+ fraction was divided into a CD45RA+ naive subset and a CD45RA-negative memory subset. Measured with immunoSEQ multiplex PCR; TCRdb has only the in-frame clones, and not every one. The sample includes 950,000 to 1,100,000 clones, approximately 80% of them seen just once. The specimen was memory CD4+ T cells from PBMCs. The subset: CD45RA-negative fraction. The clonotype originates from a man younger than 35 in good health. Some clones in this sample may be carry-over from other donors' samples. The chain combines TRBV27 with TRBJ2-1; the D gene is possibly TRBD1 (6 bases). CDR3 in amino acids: CASSLVRGTGQQFF. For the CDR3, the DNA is TGTGCCAGCAGTTTGGTCCGGGGTACAGGGCAGCAGTTCTTC.